This TCR beta chain appears in the sequencing data of a study of prognosis after radiotherapy for stage I lung cancer. As for the study in general: The study delivered radiotherapy as SBRT in 3 to 5 fractions, with a biologically effective dose of at least 100 Gy. Distant metastases developed in a handful of patients after radiotherapy (median approximately seven months); under 16 showed no significant progression.

Using two-round multiplex PCR, the authors amplified TCR beta CDR3 from genomic DNA. The use of primers specific to each TRBV and TRBJ gene characterized first-round PCR. One entry per CDR3 protein, called by TCRdb with MiXCR from the multiplex PCR reads. The sample has fewer than 35,000 distinct CDR3 sequences, around 48% seen once. V lost 5 bases to trimming and J lost 2 bases; unmatched junction nucleotides: 7. The CDR3 sequence is 16 residues long. Germline V gives CDR1 SGHRS, CDR2 YFSETQ. This clonotype was counted at least ten times. Among the patients, all were node-negative on CT and PET/CT, and none had received prior chemotherapy or radiotherapy or had other malignancies.

The genes are TRBV5-1 and TRBJ2-6; 7 positions match TRBD1. The source material was PBMCs, sampled before or after stereotactic body radiation therapy (not recorded which). This sequence was found in a donor older than 45 with non-small cell lung cancer. In nucleotides, the CDR3 is TGCGCCAGCAGAAGACAGGGCCTTGCTGGGGCCAACGTCCTGACTTTC. This sequence encodes CASRRQGLAGANVLTF.